This T cell receptor beta chain was identified during a study of shared clonotypes between healthy human individuals. In the study overall: CD8 memory received one plate per donor, CD8 naive two, CD4 memory three and CD4 naive three.

With 0 bases removed from V and 1 base from J, the gap between germline ends came to 14 bases. The CDR3 is made up of 16 amino acids. Germline-derived CDR1 and CDR2 are SGHNT and YYREEE (reference sequence). The table came from immunoSEQ multiplex PCR; TCRdb's copy has only in-frame clones and leaves some out. The sample yields more than 2,000,000 clones, 85% to 95% seen once. The chain employs TRBV5-4 and TRBJ2-7; possible D gene TRBD2, 6 bases. Sequencing was done on a sample of naive CD4+ T cells from PBMCs. As for subset: CD45RA+ positively selected. This receptor was obtained from a man aged 18 to 30 in good health. Some clones in this sample may be carry-over from other donors' samples. CDR3 coding DNA: TGTGCCAGCAGCTTGGGTCTCTCGGGGGATTCCTACGAGCAGTACTTC. Amino acid sequence: CASSLGLSGDSYEQYF.